The entry below gives a single T cell receptor beta chain sequence along with its context. Clones were sequenced by immunoSEQ multiplex PCR, and TCRdb holds only the in-frame ones, with some missing. The top ten hold 8.6% of the sample, which has roughly 140,000 clones, around three quarters seen once. These data originate in a study of blood T cell repertoires in COVID-19. About the study: The United States, Italy and Spain supplied acute and convalescent COVID-19 samples.

Unmatched junction bases numbered 16, after V lost 0 bases and J lost 0 bases. Germline V gene lookup returns CDR1 LNHNV and CDR2 YYDKDF (reference sequence). The CDR3 spans 21 residues. V is TRBV15 and J is TRBJ2-2, with 7 bases aligning to TRBD1. This receptor was obtained from a man between 45 and 60 years old with active or convalescent COVID-19. Material for sequencing was peripheral blood. CDR3 in amino acids: CATSREGAGTVPLANTGELFF. DNA for the CDR3: TGTGCCACCAGCAGAGAGGGCGCCGGGACAGTGCCCCTCGCGAACACCGGGGAGCTGTTTTTT. Complete variable domain (other parts from reference TRBV15 and TRBJ2-2): DAMVIQNPRYQVTQFGKPVTLSCSQTLNHNVMYWYQQKSSQAPKLLFHYYDKDFNNEADTPDNFQSRRPNTSFCFLDIRSPGLGDTAMYLCATSREGAGTVPLANTGELFFGEGSRLTVL.